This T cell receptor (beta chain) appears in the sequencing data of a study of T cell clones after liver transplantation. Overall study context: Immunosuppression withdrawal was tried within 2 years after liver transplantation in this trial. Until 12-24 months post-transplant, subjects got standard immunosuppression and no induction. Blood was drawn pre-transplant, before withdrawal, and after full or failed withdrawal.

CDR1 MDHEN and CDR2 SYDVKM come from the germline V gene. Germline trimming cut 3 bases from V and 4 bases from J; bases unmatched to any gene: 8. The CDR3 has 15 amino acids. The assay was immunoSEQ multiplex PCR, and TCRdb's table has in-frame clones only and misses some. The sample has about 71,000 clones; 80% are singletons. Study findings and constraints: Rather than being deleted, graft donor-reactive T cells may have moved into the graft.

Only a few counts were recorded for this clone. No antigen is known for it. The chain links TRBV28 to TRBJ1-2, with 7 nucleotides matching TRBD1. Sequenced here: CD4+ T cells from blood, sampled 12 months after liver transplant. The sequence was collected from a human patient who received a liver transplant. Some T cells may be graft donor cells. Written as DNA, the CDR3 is TGTGCCAGCAGTTTTAGGTCGACAGGGACCTATGGCTACACCTTC. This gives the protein CASSFRSTGTYGYTF.